Listed below are T cell receptor beta chains from one sample, sequenced in a study of cytomegalovirus exposure and HLA in healthy donors. Sequenced by immunoSEQ multiplex PCR; TCRdb stores in-frame clones only, minus some. The table includes 250,000 to 350,000 clones, 87% detected once. The sample taken for sequencing was PBMCs. Receptors were obtained from a woman aged 25 to 45 in good health and CMV-seropositive. The CDR3 runs from the conserved cysteine through the conserved F or W. A D gene is named only where the DNA matches it firmly. Size is omitted from some rows. Given values are once, few, many or a class for expanded clones.

>TRBV5-1|NA|TRBD1|TRBJ2-1
TGCGCCAGCAGCCCCGATCCGACAGGGTATAGGCACAATGAGCAGTTCTTC
CASSPDPTGYRHNEQFF
>TRBV6-1|NA|TRBD1|TRBJ1-1
TGTGCCAGCAGTTTGGACAGGGGGCATAGTGAAGCTTTCTTT
CASSLDRGHSEAFF
>TRBV6-5|NA|NA|TRBJ1-2
TGTGCCAGCAAGGCGGCTAACTATGGCTACACCTTC
CASKAANYGYTF
>TRBV2|NA|NA|TRBJ2-3
TGTGCCAGCAGTGGGAGTCCACTCAGCACAGATACGCAGTATTTT
CASSGSPLSTDTQYF
>TRBV29-1|NA|TRBD1|TRBJ1-3
TGCAGCGTTTCGGGACAGACTAGCTCTGGAAACACCATATATTTT
CSVSGQTSSGNTIYF
>TRBV2|NA|TRBD1|TRBJ2-2
TGTGCCAGCAGTCCGACAGGGAGAATGGCCGGGGAGCTGTTTTTT
CASSPTGRMAGELFF
>TRBV7-3|NA|NA|TRBJ2-7
TGTGCCAGCAGCTTAACGGGGGTAGGCGAGCAGTACTTC
CASSLTGVGEQYF
>TRBV7-9|NA|TRBD1|TRBJ2-7
TGTGCCAGCAGCTTAGTTCGGGACAGACCCTACGAGCAGTACTTC
CASSLVRDRPYEQYF
>TRBV5-4|NA|NA|TRBJ2-2
TGTGCCAGCAGCACTAGGACCCGAGAGGCCGGGGAGCTGTTTTTT
CASSTRTREAGELFF
>TRBV6-8|once|NA|TRBJ2-7
TGTGCCAGCAGGGATTTTTACGAGCAGTACTTC
CASRDFYEQYF
>TRBV4-3|NA|TRBD1|TRBJ1-5
TGCGCCAGCAGCACAGGGGAGTTCAATCAGCCCCAGCATTTT
CASSTGEFNQPQHF
>TRBV7-3|few|TRBD2|TRBJ2-1
TGTGCCAGCAGCTTAAACCCTCCAGGGACTAGCGGTAACAATGAGCAGTTCTTC
CASSLNPPGTSGNNEQFF
>TRBV28|NA|NA|TRBJ1-6
TGTGCCCTCAGACGGGGACGGGGGAATTCACCCCTCCACTTT
CALRRGRGNSPLHF
>TRBV13|NA|NA|TRBJ2-1
TGTGCCAGCAGGACGGGGGACTTAGGGTCTCCGCGGGGGCGTTCCTACAATGAGCAGTTCTTC
CASRTGDLGSPRGRSYNEQFF
>TRBV6-5|NA|NA|TRBJ2-3
TGTGCCAGCAAACCCGGGACCGCCACAGATACGCAGTATTTT
CASKPGTATDTQYF
>TRBV2|NA|NA|TRBJ1-1
TGTGCCAGCAGGGTGACAGAGAACACTGAAGCTTTCTTT
CASRVTENTEAFF
>TRBV5-1|NA|TRBD2|TRBJ2-1
TGCGCCAGCAGCATAACTAGCGGGAGCCGGGATGAGCAGTTCTTC
CASSITSGSRDEQFF
>TRBV30|NA|NA|TRBJ1-2
TGTGCCTGGAGACGCCCTTCCCCCAATAACTATGGCTACACCTTC
CAWRRPSPNNYGYTF
>TRBV2|NA|NA|TRBJ1-5
TGTGCCAGCAGCAACTCCTGGCGCGGGGGCGTCAATCAGCCCCAGCATTTT
CASSNSWRGGVNQPQHF
>TRBV28|NA|TRBD2|TRBJ2-7
TGTGCCAGCAGTGGCACTAGCGGGAGGACCTACGAGCAGTACTTC
CASSGTSGRTYEQYF
>TRBV11-2|NA|NA|TRBJ2-2
TGTGCCAGCAGCTTCGGTGCCGGGGAGCTGTTTTTT
CASSFGAGELFF
>TRBV5-4|NA|NA|TRBJ1-2
TGTGCCAGCAGCGGGGAGGGTTTTCGGGGCTACACCTTC
CASSGEGFRGYTF
>TRBV5-1|NA|TRBD1|TRBJ2-6
TGCGCCAGCAGCTTGGCCACAGGGGGTGTACCTGGGGCCAACGTCCTGACTTTC
CASSLATGGVPGANVLTF
>TRBV10-3|once|TRBD2|TRBJ2-1
TGTGCCATCAGTACGGGGACTAGCGGCGCCCCCCTCGGTCAGTTCTTC
CAISTGTSGAPLGQFF
>TRBV25-1|NA|TRBD2|TRBJ2-1
TGTGCCAGCAAGCTAGCGGACTACAATGAGCAGTTCTTC
CASKLADYNEQFF
>TRBV5-1|NA|TRBD2|TRBJ2-5
TGCGCCAGCAGCCCGGGACTAGCGGGGGGGCCAGTAGAGACCCAGTACTTC
CASSPGLAGGPVETQYF
>TRBV5-6|NA|NA|TRBJ2-7
TGTGCCAGCAGCCGATCCTACGAGCAGTACTTC
CASSRSYEQYF
>TRBV27|NA|NA|TRBJ2-5
TGTGCCAGCAGTTCGGACAGCAACATGGCCCAGTACTTC
CASSSDSNMAQYF
>TRBV28|NA|NA|TRBJ1-1
TGTGCCAGCAGTAGGACAGCGATGAACACTGAAGCTTTCTTT
CASSRTAMNTEAFF
>TRBV7-2|NA|TRBD1|TRBJ1-4
TGTGCCAGCAGCCAACAGGGGACGTCGGAAAAACTGTTTTTT
CASSQQGTSEKLFF
>TRBV7-8|NA|TRBD1|TRBJ1-5
TGTGCCAGCAGCTTAAGGGGGGCAGGGGGCTTTGATAGCAATCAGCCCCAGCATTTT
CASSLRGAGGFDSNQPQHF
>TRBV28|NA|NA|TRBJ1-2
TGTGCCAGCAGTTCCGGGACCAATGGCTACACCTTC
CASSSGTNGYTF
>TRBV6-1|once|NA|TRBJ1-2
TGTGCCAGCAGCCAAATTCGCGGCTACACCTTC
CASSQIRGYTF
>TRBV7-2|NA|NA|TRBJ2-5
TGTGCCAGCAGCTTAGAGAGGGAGACCCAGTACTTC
CASSLERETQYF
>TRBV7-2|NA|NA|TRBJ2-2
TGTGCCAGCAGCTCACTAGTTTTCCCAGTCGGGGAGCTGTTTTTT
CASSSLVFPVGELFF
>TRBV7-2|NA|TRBD1|TRBJ2-1
TGTGCCAGCAGCCCAAGACAGGGAGACTACAATGAGCAGTTCTTC
CASSPRQGDYNEQFF
>TRBV29-1|NA|TRBD2|TRBJ2-7
TGCAGCGTAAGTCTAGCGGGAGGATTTTACGAGCAGTACTTC
CSVSLAGGFYEQYF
>TRBV5-1|few|NA|TRBJ1-5
TGCGCCAGCAGCTTGGAGGGGGGGAATCAGCCCCAGCATTTT
CASSLEGGNQPQHF
>TRBV29-1|NA|NA|TRBJ2-1
TGCAGCGTTGGTATCTACAATGAGCAGTTCTTC
CSVGIYNEQFF
>TRBV4-2|NA|NA|TRBJ1-2
TGTGCCAGCAGCCAAGAAAGCAGGGGAACTAACTATGGCTACACCTTC
CASSQESRGTNYGYTF
>TRBV9|NA|NA|TRBJ2-1
TGTGCCAGCAGCGGGCCAAGCAATGAGCAGTTCTTC
CASSGPSNEQFF
>TRBV7-2|NA|TRBD1|TRBJ2-5
TGTGCCAGCAGCCCCGAGGACAGGCGGACCCAGTACTTC
CASSPEDRRTQYF
>TRBV7-9|few|TRBD1|TRBJ2-1
TGTGCCAGCAGCTTTCCGGGACAGGGAAATGAGCAGTTCTTC
CASSFPGQGNEQFF
>TRBV6-5|NA|TRBD1|TRBJ2-5
TGTGCCAGCAGAAGGGACAGGGGAGAGACCCAGTACTTC
CASRRDRGETQYF
>TRBV15|once|NA|TRBJ1-3
TGTGCCACCAGCAGAGAGGCGGGACGCCGCTCTGGAAACACCATATATTTT
CATSREAGRRSGNTIYF